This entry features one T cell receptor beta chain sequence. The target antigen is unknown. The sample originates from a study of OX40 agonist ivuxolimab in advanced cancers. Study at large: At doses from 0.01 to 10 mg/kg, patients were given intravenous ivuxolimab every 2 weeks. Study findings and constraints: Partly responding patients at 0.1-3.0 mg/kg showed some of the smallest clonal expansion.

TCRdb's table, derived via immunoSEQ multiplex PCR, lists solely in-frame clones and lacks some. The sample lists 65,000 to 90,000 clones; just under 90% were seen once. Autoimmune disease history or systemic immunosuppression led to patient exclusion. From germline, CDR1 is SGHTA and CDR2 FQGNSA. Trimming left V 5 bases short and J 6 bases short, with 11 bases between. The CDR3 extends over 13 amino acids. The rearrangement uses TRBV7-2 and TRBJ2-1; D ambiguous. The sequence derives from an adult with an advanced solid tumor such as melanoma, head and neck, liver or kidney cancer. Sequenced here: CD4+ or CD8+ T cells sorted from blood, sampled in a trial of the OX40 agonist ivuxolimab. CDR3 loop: CASSPLISNEQFF. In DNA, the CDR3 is TGTGCCAGCAGCCCCCTCATTTCCAATGAGCAGTTCTTC.